The 22 T cell receptor beta chains reported below all come from one sample, sequenced in a study of cytotoxic CD8 clonotypes in ibrutinib-treated CLL. Sequenced by immunoSEQ multiplex PCR; TCRdb stores in-frame clones only, minus some. The table records a few hundred thousand clones, 60% to 75% of them present only once. The sample consisted of PBMCs, taken after 24 months of ibrutinib treatment. Receptor source: a human donor with chronic lymphocytic leukemia.

In regard to this clone: Other nucleotide sequences in the sample specify the same CDR3. The chain links TRBV27 to TRBJ2-7; D is undetermined. The CDR3 consists of 13 residues. V was shortened by 3 bases and J by 2 bases, with 8 bases between the two germline ends. Germline lookup yields CDR1 MNHEY and CDR2 SMNVEV (reference sequence). The CDR3 is CASSLGRPYEQYF. CDR3 nucleotide sequence: TGTGCCAGCAGTTTGGGCCGACCCTACGAGCAGTACTTC.

This clone came up once. CDR3 sequence reads: CASSQKHGGLANIQYF. CDR3 in DNA: TGTGCCAGCAGCCAAAAGCATGGGGGACTAGCGAACATTCAGTACTTC. The J gene is TRBJ2-4, the V gene TRBV14, with 10 bases aligning to TRBD2. The germline V gene has CDR1 SGHDN and CDR2 FVKESK. J lost 7 bases, V lost 2 bases, and 8 bases had no gene match. The CDR3 loop spans 16 amino acids. Full variable domain (missing parts from reference TRBV14 and TRBJ2-4): EAGVTQFPSHSVIEKGQTVTLRCDPISGHDNLYWYRRVMGKEIKFLLHFVKESKQDESGMPNNRFLAERTGGTYSTLKVQPAELEDSGVYFCASSQKHGGLANIQYFGAGTRLSVL.

The table lists this clone with a count of one. The chain has TRBV28 and TRBJ2-1; D gene unclear. CDR1 and CDR2 from the germline V gene are MDHEN and SYDVKM. Trimming cost V 6 bases and J 6 bases, with 9 bases left between them. The CDR3 is 12 residues long. As DNA, the CDR3 is TGTGCCAGCAGACTCGGTCCCAATGAGCAGTTCTTC. As protein: CASRLGPNEQFF.

This chain uses TRBV13 with TRBJ2-7; 7 bases are a match to TRBD2. The junction had 10 bases not matched to a gene; V was cut back by 1 base and J by 4 bases. The CDR3 has 16 amino acids. CDR1 is PRHDT and CDR2 is FYEKMQ in the germline V gene (reference sequence). Written as DNA, the CDR3 is TGTGCCAGCAGCTTAGTGGGGGAGGGAGTGTTTTACGAGCAGTACTTC. Its protein is CASSLVGEGVFYEQYF.

Comments on this clone: The junction departs from the called germline gene at one end, perhaps through a read error. J is TRBJ2-2 and V is TRBV9; 7 bases line up with TRBD1. The CDR3 runs 15 residues. Looked up from germline, CDR1 is SGDLS and CDR2 is YYNGEE. CDR3 coding DNA: TGTGCCAGCAGCGCCCGAGTTCGACAGGGCCGGGGAGCTGTTTTT. Translation: CASSARVRQGRGAVF.

Only one count was recorded for this clone. V is TRBV18 and J is TRBJ1-5, with 7 bases aligning to TRBD1. V was clipped by 6 bases and J by 3 bases; unmatched bases: 11. There are 16 residues in the CDR3. Per germline, CDR1 KGHSH and CDR2 LQKENI. The CDR3 here is CASSPGTVASNQPQHF. The DNA for the CDR3 is TGTGCCAGCTCCCCCGGGACAGTCGCCTCCAATCAGCCCCAGCATTTT. Full variable domain (missing parts from reference TRBV18 and TRBJ1-5): NAGVMQNPRHLVRRRGQEARLRCSPMKGHSHVYWYRQLPEEGLKFMVYLQKENIIDESGMPKERFSAEFPKEGPSILRIQQVVRGDSAAYFCASSPGTVASNQPQHFGDGTRLSIL.

This clone was seen a few times. The chain carries TRBV28 and TRBJ1-2; D is uncertain. Trimming took 2 bases from V and 4 from J, leaving 8 bases between them. This CDR3 comprises 13 residues. Germline values: CDR1 MDHEN, CDR2 SYDVKM. The CDR3 here is CASSLEPVYGYTF. CDR3 in DNA: TGTGCCAGCAGTTTAGAGCCAGTCTATGGCTACACCTTC.

The chain carries TRBV28 and TRBJ1-2; D possibly corresponds to TRBD1 (6 bases). With 7 bases removed from V and 3 bases from J, the gap between germline ends came to 12 bases. The CDR3 extends over 13 amino acids. The germline V gene has CDR1 MDHEN and CDR2 SYDVKM. As DNA, the CDR3 is TGTGCCAGCACCGATAGGGGGGACTATGGCTACACCTTC. Translation: CASTDRGDYGYTF.

The chain has TRBV4-1 and TRBJ2-7; tentative D call: TRBD1 (5 bases). The CDR3 runs to 14 residues. Trimming removed 0 bases at V and 5 bases at J, with 11 bases between. Germline-derived CDR1 and CDR2 are MGHRA and YSYEKL. The CDR3 DNA follows: TGCGCCAGCAGCCAAGATCAGGGAAGGAACGAGCAGTACTTC. This codes for CASSQDQGRNEQYF.

This chain joins TRBV18 and TRBJ2-2, with TRBD1 matching 9 bases. The CDR3 is made up of 18 amino acids. CDR1 and CDR2 from the germline V gene are KGHSH and LQKENI. V shed 2 bases and J 7 bases; nucleotides not matched to a gene: 14. The CDR3 is CASSPKVGQGPFGGELFF. The CDR3 DNA is TGTGCCAGCTCACCAAAAGTGGGACAGGGACCTTTTGGCGGGGAGCTGTTTTTT.

This clone turned up a few times. CDR3 bases: TGTGCCAGCAGTCACCTGACAGGGACGAACACTGAAGCTTTCTTT. Amino acids: CASSHLTGTNTEAFF. The rearrangement links TRBV28 to TRBJ1-1; 7 bases are shared with TRBD1. The CDR3 is 15 residues long. Germline CDR1 reads MDHEN; CDR2 reads SYDVKM. The J segment lost 1 base and the V segment lost 5 bases, leaving 7 bases of the junction unmatched.

CDR3 sequence (DNA): TGTGCCAGCAGCCCCCCGTGGCCCCGGAACACTGAAGCTTTCTTT. This sequence encodes CASSPPWPRNTEAFF. The rearrangement joins TRBV7-8 to TRBJ1-1; D remains unclear. There are 15 residues in the CDR3. V shed 5 bases and J shed 1 base, with 14 bases lying between them. CDR1 and CDR2 from the germline V gene are SGHVS and FQNEAQ.

The chain is built from TRBV7-2 and TRBJ1-1; D unresolved. V was trimmed by 1 base and J by 11 bases, leaving 26 bases between them. The germline gives CDR1 SGHTA, CDR2 FQGNSA. This CDR3 comprises 17 residues. The CDR3 spells CASSLELARAGEKGAFF. In DNA, the CDR3 is TGTGCCAGCAGCTTAGAGTTAGCTAGGGCGGGTGAAAAAGGGGCTTTCTTT.

This chain joins TRBV5-1 and TRBJ1-1; 7 bases map to TRBD1. Germline values: CDR1 SGHRS, CDR2 YFSETQ. The CDR3 length is 16 residues. The trim removed 0 bases at V and 2 bases at J, leaving 7 bases unmatched. CDR3 region: CASSLDGGQTNTEAFF. CDR3 sequence (DNA): TGCGCCAGCAGCTTGGACGGGGGACAGACTAACACTGAAGCTTTCTTT.

V gene TRBV28 combines with J gene TRBJ2-3; 10 nucleotides align to TRBD2. The CDR3 length is 17 residues. Germline assignment: CDR1 MDHEN and CDR2 SYDVKM. V lost 3 bases, J lost 5 bases, and 11 bases stayed unmatched. CDR3 residues: CASSFSRAGGPLDTQYF. The CDR3 bases are TGTGCCAGCAGTTTCTCCCGAGCGGGAGGGCCGTTAGATACGCAGTATTTT.

This chain connects TRBV7-2 to TRBJ2-3; D possibly corresponds to TRBD2 (6 bases). The CDR3 length is 15 residues. Trimming stripped 5 bases from V and 3 bases from J, with 15 bases between. Germline loops: CDR1 SGHTA, CDR2 FQGNSA. The CDR3 nucleotides are TGTGCCAGCAGCATGGGGCGGGCGGGAACAGATACGCAGTATTTT. It is translated as CASSMGRAGTDTQYF. Complete variable domain (other parts from reference TRBV7-2 and TRBJ2-3): GAGVSQSPSNKVTEKGKDVELRCDPISGHTALYWYRQSLGQGLEFLIYFQGNSAPDKSGLPSDRFSAERTGGSVSTLTIQRTQQEDSAVYLCASSMGRAGTDTQYFGPGTRLTVL.

This clone was seen more than once but under ten times. The CDR3 spells CASSLDRAYGYTF. The CDR3 DNA sequence: TGTGCCAGCAGTCTGGACAGGGCCTATGGCTACACCTTC. The gene calls are TRBV6-5 and TRBJ1-2; 8 nucleotides align to TRBD1. V lost 5 bases and J lost 4; bases outside the gene matches: 3. Germline loops: CDR1 MNHEY, CDR2 SVGAGI. This CDR3 is 13 amino acids long.

The chain is built from TRBV2 and TRBJ2-7; no firm D call. This CDR3 spans 12 amino acids. V was cut by 4 bases and J by 6 bases, with 10 bases left in between. CDR1 SNHLY and CDR2 FYNNEI come from the germline V gene. The DNA of the CDR3 is TGTGCCAGCAGTGGCCGCGTTGGCGAGCAGTACTTC. This codes for CASSGRVGEQYF.

This rearrangement joins TRBV7-9 to TRBJ2-3; D is unclear. The V end was cut by 5 bases, the J end by 2 bases, with 11 bases between. Per germline, CDR1 SEHNR and CDR2 FQNEAQ (reference sequence). The CDR3 sequence is 14 residues long. DNA for the CDR3: TGTGCCAGCAGCCTACGATCCAACACAGATACGCAGTATTTT. It encodes CASSLRSNTDTQYF.

This chain uses TRBV7-3 with TRBJ2-3, with 12 bases aligning to TRBD2. With 3 bases clipped from V and 6 bases from J, the junction kept 10 bases outside the gene matches. In germline, CDR1 is SGHTA, CDR2 FQGTGA. The length of the CDR3 is 17 residues. CDR3 nucleotide sequence: TGTGCCAGCAGCTTGACTAGGACTAGCGGGATGAGGGATACGCAGTATTTT. Its translation is CASSLTRTSGMRDTQYF.

V usage is TRBV19 and J usage is TRBJ1-5; perhaps TRBD1 as D (6 bases). Per germline, CDR1 LNHDA and CDR2 SQIVND (reference sequence). V lost 3 bases and J lost 6, with 21 bases in between. The CDR3 length is 17 residues. CDR3 sequence: CASSMEVGAIGFQPQHF. The CDR3, as DNA: TGTGCCAGTAGTATGGAGGTGGGGGCGATTGGGTTTCAGCCCCAGCATTTT. The whole variable domain, remainder taken from reference TRBV19 and TRBJ1-5, is DGGITQSPKYLFRKEGQNVTLSCEQNLNHDAMYWYRQDPGQGLRLIYYSQIVNDFQKGDIAEGYSVSREKKESFPLTVTSAQKNPTAFYLCASSMEVGAIGFQPQHFGDGTRLSIL.

The table lists this clone with a count of one. The chain joins TRBV11-3 to TRBJ2-1; tentative D call: TRBD2 (6 bases). Germline V lookup: CDR1 SGHNT, CDR2 YENEEA. The length of the CDR3 is 15 residues. Trimming took off 5 bases at V and 8 bases at J, with 19 bases between the two ends. The DNA of the CDR3 is TGTGCCAGCAGCCCAGCGGGTTCAGGGTGGGATGAGCAGTTCTTC. Translating it yields CASSPAGSGWDEQFF.